This T cell receptor beta chain appears in the sequencing data of a study of blood T cell repertoires in COVID-19. Per the germline V gene, CDR1 is SGHTA and CDR2 is FQGNSA. With V trimmed by 1 base and J by 7 bases, 7 bases remained unmatched. The CDR3 extends over 15 amino acids. The repertoire was sequenced with immunoSEQ multiplex PCR; TCRdb's copy has only in-frame clones and lacks some. The sample yields 200,000 to 250,000 clones, about 86% seen once. The receptor comes from a woman in her fifties or sixties with COVID-19, enrolled during active disease. Sequencing used peripheral blood. The rearrangement uses TRBV7-2 and TRBJ2-1; the match to TRBD2 covers 7 bases. CDR3 DNA sequence: TGTGCCAGCAGCTTAGGCGGGGGTTCCCGGAATGAGCAGTTCTTC. This sequence encodes CASSLGGGSRNEQFF.